The 28 T cell receptor beta chains listed next were all sequenced from one sample in a study of coeliac disease. Profiled with immunoSEQ multiplex PCR; TCRdb holds only in-frame clones, not every one. The sample gives 4,500 to 5,500 clones, about 70% of which show up once; roughly 6.3% is in the top ten. Sequenced sample: lymphocytes from the gut lamina propria. All receptors come from a man between 18 and 35 years old with celiac disease on a gluten-free diet.

The chain carries TRBV27 and TRBJ1-5; TRBD1 might be the D (6 bases). Trimming stripped 10 bases from V and 0 bases from J, with 19 bases between. Germline V gene data show CDR1 as MNHEY and CDR2 as SMNVEV (reference sequence). The CDR3 is 16 amino acids. In nucleotides, the CDR3 is TGTGCCACCCGACCCGGGACAACGTATAGCAATCAGCCCCAGCATTTT. The encoded protein is CATRPGTTYSNQPQHF.

V is TRBV30 and J is TRBJ1-2, with TRBD1 identical over 8 bases. The germline gives CDR1 GTSNPN, CDR2 SVGIG (reference sequence). The CDR3 covers 14 residues. With 2 bases clipped from V and 5 bases from J, the junction kept 7 bases outside the gene matches. CDR3 coding DNA: TGTGCCTGGAGTTCCAGGACAGGGAGATATGGCTACACCTTC. This translates into CAWSSRTGRYGYTF. Based on the CDR3 plus reference TRBV30 and TRBJ1-2, the full variable domain is SQTIHQWPATLVQPVGSPLSLECTVEGTSNPNLYWYRQAAGRGLQLLFYSVGIGQISSEVPQNLSASRPQDRQFILSSKKLLLSDSGFYLCAWSSRTGRYGYTFGSGTRLTVV.

V is TRBV28 and J is TRBJ2-7; weak D call: TRBD2 (7 bases). Germline loops: CDR1 MDHEN, CDR2 SYDVKM. The CDR3 consists of 12 residues. Trimming left V 10 bases short and J 3 bases short, with 13 bases between. CDR3 coding DNA: TGTGCCATCGGAGGGGGGGGCTACGAGCAGTACTTC. Translating gives CAIGGGGYEQYF.

The rearrangement links TRBV7-9 to TRBJ1-1; D is unclear. The germline V and J ends were trimmed by 5 bases and 1 base, with 5 bases remaining between them. CDR1 is SEHNR, CDR2 FQNEAQ, per germline (reference sequence). This CDR3 comprises 12 residues. The CDR3, as DNA: TGTGCCAGCAGCATACAGAACACTGAAGCTTTCTTT. Protein: CASSIQNTEAFF.

About this clone: This CDR3 is also generated by other DNA sequences in the sample. The V gene is TRBV9, the J gene TRBJ2-1; TRBD1 matches 8 bases. V trimming: 4 bases; J trimming: 4 bases; junction bases outside the gene matches: 7. This CDR3 has 15 residues. Germline CDR1 is SGDLS and CDR2 is YYNGEE. CDR3 protein: CASSPRDRTYNEQFF. CDR3 sequence (DNA): TGTGCCAGCAGCCCCAGGGACAGGACTTACAATGAGCAGTTCTTC.

The gene calls are TRBV5-1 and TRBJ2-7, with 8 bases identical to TRBD1. The V gene's germline CDR1 is SGHRS and CDR2 YFSETQ. This CDR3 contains 14 residues. The V gene end was trimmed by 4 bases and the J gene end by 4 bases; junction bases not matched to a gene: 7. The CDR3 DNA follows: TGCGCCAGCAGCGTGGACAGGGATATGTACGAGCAGTACTTC. Translated: CASSVDRDMYEQYF.

V and J are TRBV4-2 and TRBJ1-2; D is uncertain. The germline V gene encodes CDR1 LGHNA and CDR2 YNFKEQ. The CDR3 is 14 residues long. V dropped 0 bases and J dropped 2 bases, with 7 bases sitting between them. CDR3 in amino acids: CASSQDAGNYGYTF. The CDR3 coding sequence is TGTGCCAGCAGCCAAGATGCGGGGAACTATGGCTACACCTTC.

V usage is TRBV5-1 and J usage is TRBJ2-7; the D gene is possibly TRBD2 (6 bases). This CDR3 has 15 residues. Trimming shortened V by 0 bases and J by 0 bases, and 10 bases separated the two germline ends. Germline CDR1 reads SGHRS; CDR2 reads YFSETQ. The CDR3 nucleotides are TGCGCCAGCAGCTTGGGCGGGGCAAGCTCCTACGAGCAGTACTTC. Amino acids: CASSLGGASSYEQYF.

This clone is large by share. The gene calls are TRBV28 and TRBJ1-1; no firm D call. The CDR3 is 13 amino acids. V was pared by 6 bases and J by 0 bases, with 8 bases between. Germline lookup yields CDR1 MDHEN and CDR2 SYDVKM. The CDR3 loop is CASRQTLNTEAFF. The CDR3 nucleotides are TGTGCCAGCAGGCAAACTCTGAACACTGAAGCTTTCTTT.

The chain uses TRBV7-3 and TRBJ1-3, with D possibly TRBD1 on 6 matching bases. CDR1 SGHTA and CDR2 FQGTGA come from the germline V gene. There are 15 residues in the CDR3. Trimming took 5 bases from V and 0 from J, leaving 11 bases between them. CDR3 protein: CASSPDRNSGNTIYF. CDR3 nucleotide sequence: TGTGCCAGCAGCCCGGACAGAAACTCTGGAAACACCATATATTTT.

The chain links TRBV7-9 to TRBJ2-5, with 7 bases aligning to TRBD1. The CDR3 length is 15 residues. Looked up from germline, CDR1 is SEHNR and CDR2 is FQNEAQ (reference sequence). V lost 6 bases to trimming and J lost 4 bases; unmatched junction nucleotides: 11. The CDR3 reads CASSLTGLTRETQYF. CDR3 coding DNA: TGTGCCAGCAGTCTGACAGGGCTCACGCGAGAGACCCAGTACTTC.

This clone has only a few counts. The gene calls are TRBV7-2 and TRBJ1-2; no definite D call. This CDR3 region has 13 residues. V lost 8 bases to trimming and J lost 2 bases, with 12 bases between them. Per the germline V gene, CDR1 is SGHTA and CDR2 is FQGNSA. The CDR3 region has the DNA TGTGCCAGCGCCAGGACTGCAAACTATGGCTACACCTTC. It is translated as CASARTANYGYTF.

This clone was detected a few times. The rearrangement links TRBV7-3 to TRBJ1-1, with D possibly being TRBD1 (5 bases). This CDR3 is built from 17 residues. V lost 2 bases to trimming and J lost 5 bases, with 21 bases between them. Per the germline V gene, CDR1 is SGHTA and CDR2 is FQGTGA. CDR3 sequence: CASSLLPTGQGGTEAFF. The CDR3 DNA sequence: TGTGCCAGCAGCTTACTCCCCACGGGTCAGGGTGGAACTGAAGCTTTCTTT.

This chain joins TRBV19 and TRBJ2-2; D is possibly TRBD1 (7 bases). CDR3 length: 15 amino acids. Deletions cut 2 bases from V and 4 bases from J, with 11 bases between. Germline loops: CDR1 LNHDA, CDR2 SQIVND (reference sequence). The CDR3 loop is CASSIYQGGTGELFF. Written as DNA, the CDR3 is TGTGCCAGTAGTATATATCAGGGGGGCACCGGGGAGCTGTTTTTT.

This clone was detected a few times. V is TRBV29-1 and J is TRBJ1-1; no firm D call. V shed 0 bases and J shed 3 bases, with 11 bases lying between them. Looked up from germline, CDR1 is SQVTM and CDR2 is ANQGSEA. The CDR3 is made up of 14 amino acids. The CDR3: CSVEERVGDTEAFF. CDR3 sequence (DNA): TGCAGCGTTGAAGAGAGGGTAGGTGACACTGAAGCTTTCTTT.

This clone was recorded only once. This rearrangement joins TRBV7-2 to TRBJ2-1; 9 bases agree with TRBD1. Germline values: CDR1 SGHTA, CDR2 FQGNSA. The CDR3 consists of 15 residues. The V gene end was trimmed by 5 bases and the J gene end by 2 bases; junction bases not matched to a gene: 4. DNA of the CDR3: TGTGCCAGCAGCCTGGACAGGGGCACCTACAATGAGCAGTTCTTC. Translating gives CASSLDRGTYNEQFF.

This chain uses TRBV7-3 with TRBJ2-1; D not certain. Between the trimmed V and J ends, which lost 9 bases and 6 bases, there was a span of 3 bases. CDR3 length equals 9 residues. The germline CDR1 and CDR2 sequences are SGHTA and FQGTGA. The chain's CDR3 is CARANEQFF. The CDR3, as DNA: TGTGCCAGAGCCAATGAGCAGTTCTTC.

The chain is built from TRBV5-4 and TRBJ1-2; 7 bases are a match to TRBD1. The CDR3 totals 14 residues. CDR1 and CDR2 (germline): SGHNT, YYREEE (reference sequence). Trimming removed 0 bases from V and 6 bases from J; junction bases left unmatched: 5. The CDR3 is CASSLGDRAHGYTF. CDR3 in DNA: TGTGCCAGCAGCTTGGGCGACAGGGCTCATGGCTACACCTTC.

The chain joins TRBV9 to TRBJ1-2; the D gene is possibly TRBD1 (6 bases). The CDR3 totals 14 residues. Trimming pared 0 bases from V and 7 bases from J, leaving 13 bases between. The germline V gene encodes CDR1 SGDLS and CDR2 YYNGEE. DNA for the CDR3: TGTGCCAGCAGCGTAGTCCCAGGGGCCACTGGCTACACCTTC. Translating it yields CASSVVPGATGYTF.

V is TRBV6-1 and J is TRBJ2-5, with a possible D match to TRBD2 (7 bases). The CDR3 consists of 14 residues. Germline V gene sequence: CDR1 MNHNS, CDR2 SASEGT. Trimming left V 5 bases short and J 2 bases short, with 12 bases between. DNA of the CDR3: TGTGCCAGCAGTTCCGGGGGGCCACAAGAGACCCAGTACTTC. This sequence encodes CASSSGGPQETQYF.

This chain joins TRBV9 and TRBJ2-1, with a possible D match to TRBD1 (5 bases). This CDR3 spans 13 amino acids. The V gene lost 0 bases and the J gene lost 7 bases, with 8 bases spanning the gap. Germline lookup yields CDR1 SGDLS and CDR2 YYNGEE. The CDR3 protein is CASSVEDINEQFF. CDR3 sequence (DNA): TGTGCCAGCAGCGTAGAGGACATAAATGAGCAGTTCTTC.

The genes are TRBV28 and TRBJ1-5; tentative D call: TRBD1 (5 bases). The ends were cut back, 2 bases at V and 3 bases at J, with 20 bases in the middle. Germline assignment: CDR1 MDHEN and CDR2 SYDVKM. This CDR3 is 18 amino acids long. The chain's CDR3 is CASSLHRWPFGINQPQHF. CDR3 coding DNA: TGTGCCAGCAGTTTACACAGGTGGCCGTTTGGGATCAATCAGCCCCAGCATTTT. The complete variable domain, with remaining parts taken from reference TRBV28 and TRBJ1-5, reads DVKVTQSSRYLVKRTGEKVFLECVQDMDHENMFWYRQDPGLGLRLIYFSYDVKMKEKGDIPEGYSVSREKKERFSLILESASTNQTSMYLCASSLHRWPFGINQPQHFGDGTRLSIL.

The chain links TRBV7-2 to TRBJ1-5; D gene ambiguous. The CDR3 is 14 amino acids. Germline V gene lookup returns CDR1 SGHTA and CDR2 FQGNSA. Trimming stripped 1 base from V and 4 bases from J, with 8 bases between. CDR3 nucleotides: TGTGCCAGCAGCTTAGATTTCGGGAATCAGCCCCAGCATTTT. This translates into CASSLDFGNQPQHF.

This clone was found a few times. V usage is TRBV7-2 and J usage is TRBJ2-7; 10 bases fit TRBD1. The J segment lost 3 bases and the V segment lost 3 bases, leaving 14 bases of the junction unmatched. CDR1 and CDR2 from the germline V gene are SGHTA and FQGNSA. CDR3 length equals 18 residues. CDR3 DNA sequence: TGTGCCAGCAGCTTCAGGGACGGACAGGGGGTAAGGGTCTACGAGCAGTACTTC. This encodes CASSFRDGQGVRVYEQYF.

The chain is built from TRBV7-3 and TRBJ1-2, with 8 positions matching TRBD1. CDR1 is SGHTA, CDR2 FQGTGA, per germline. The CDR3 covers 14 residues. The ends lost 5 bases at V and 5 bases at J; junction bases unmatched: 7. The CDR3 DNA reads TGTGCCAGCAGCGGAACCGGGACAGGTTATGGCTACACCTTC. The encoded protein is CASSGTGTGYGYTF.

The chain has TRBV5-5 and TRBJ2-1; weak D call: TRBD2 (6 bases). Trimming stripped 0 bases from V and 9 bases from J, with 10 bases between. The V gene's germline CDR1 is SGHKS and CDR2 YYEKEE (reference sequence). This CDR3 contains 13 residues. CDR3 in amino acids: CASSLVLASEQFF. The CDR3 DNA sequence: TGTGCCAGCAGCTTGGTGCTAGCGAGTGAGCAGTTCTTC.

This rearrangement joins TRBV4-3 to TRBJ2-5, with D possibly matching TRBD2 (5 bases). The germline V gene has CDR1 LGHNA and CDR2 YSLEER. The CDR3 covers 12 residues. V was shortened by 0 bases and J by 7 bases, with 6 bases between the two germline ends. Written as DNA, the CDR3 is TGCGCCAGCAGCCAAGACCGGGGGACCCAGTACTTC. Protein sequence: CASSQDRGTQYF.

V is TRBV7-2 and J is TRBJ2-7, with 7 nucleotides matching TRBD2. The germline V gene encodes CDR1 SGHTA and CDR2 FQGNSA. J gave up 5 bases and V 5 bases, and 18 bases lay outside the gene matches. The CDR3 covers 17 residues. The DNA of the CDR3 is TGTGCCAGCAGCCGGAGGCCAACGGGGGGAAGGCATGACGAGCAGTACTTC. Its translation is CASSRRPTGGRHDEQYF.